The 10 T cell receptor beta chains below come from one sample, sequenced in a study of CD8 T cells in ankylosing spondylitis. General observations from the study: Ankylosing spondylitis blood appeared to carry a characteristic TCR beta motif of eight or nine highly homologous variants.

TCRdb re-called the 5' RACE reads through MiXCR, storing one row per CDR3 protein. The profile covers 75,000 to 95,000 distinct CDR3 sequences, with roughly 8.5% appearing a single time and 30% taken by the ten largest. For these receptors, no antigen is known. Sequencing was carried out using blood, either unsorted or a sorted T cell fraction (not recorded which). All receptors derive from a male donor with ankylosing spondylitis.

This clonotype was seen more than once but under ten times. V usage is TRBV11-2 and J usage is TRBJ2-1; 10 bases fit TRBD2. After removal of 2 bases from V and 5 bases from J, the junction contained 24 bases not matched to a gene. The CDR3 spans 22 residues. CDR1 and CDR2 (germline): SGHAT, FQNNGV. The CDR3 here is CASSLYYLEGPQREGGHNEQFF. The CDR3 DNA reads as TGTGCCAGCAGCTTATATTACCTGGAGGGACCTCAGCGGGAGGGGGGGCACAATGAGCAGTTCTTC.

This sequence joins TRBV24-1 and TRBJ2-5; the match to TRBD1 covers 9 bases. The length of the CDR3 is 15 residues. Germline CDR1 is KGHDR and CDR2 is SFDVKD. Trimming at V came to 5 bases and at J to 1 base, leaving 4 bases not matched to a gene. In DNA, the CDR3 is TGTGCCACCAGTGGACAGGGGGTTTCCCAAGAGACCCAGTACTTC. Amino acids: CATSGQGVSQETQYF.

This clonotype was seen at least ten times. V gene TRBV10-1 combines with J gene TRBJ2-3, with TRBD1 matching over 9 bases. The germline CDR1 and CDR2 sequences are WNHNN and SYGVQD (reference sequence). The CDR3 is made up of 15 amino acids. J was trimmed by 3 bases and V by 4 bases; bases with no gene match: 5. The CDR3 spells CASSVKGQGTDTQYF. In DNA, the CDR3 is TGCGCCAGCAGTGTTAAGGGACAGGGAACAGATACGCAGTATTTT.

This clonotype has more than one count but fewer than ten. This chain links TRBV21-1 with TRBJ2-7; the DNA was not used to check the table's D call, TRBD2. TRBV21-1 is a recognized pseudogene. The CDR3 covers 12 residues. In DNA form, the CDR3 reads TGTGCCAGCAACCTAGAGGGCTACGAGCAGTACGTC. Translation gives CASNLEGYEQYV.

The V gene is TRBV19, the J gene TRBJ2-5; possible D gene TRBD2, 6 bases. V was clipped by 7 bases and J by 13 bases, with 28 bases between them. CDR1 and CDR2 (germline): LNHDA, SQIVND (reference sequence). There are 15 residues in the CDR3. This chain's CDR3 is CASTKYPGTPEILYF. For the CDR3, the DNA is TGTGCCAGTACCAAATACCCCGGGACTCCCGAGATCCTGTACTTC.

This clonotype was detected many times. The chain couples TRBV6-1 to TRBJ2-1; 9 bases match TRBD2. The CDR3 loop spans 15 amino acids. The V and J ends lost 8 bases and 3 bases, in that order; junction bases with no gene match: 8. Germline V lookup: CDR1 MNHNS, CDR2 SASEGT. Here the CDR3 reads CASGWRTSVYNEQFF. The CDR3 bases are TGTGCCAGCGGGTGGAGGACTAGCGTCTACAATGAGCAGTTCTTC.

This clonotype was observed at least ten times. The chain links TRBV2 to TRBJ2-3; D is unclear. The ends were cut back, 4 bases at V and 0 bases at J, with 5 bases in the middle. This CDR3 is built from 13 residues. From germline, CDR1 is SNHLY and CDR2 FYNNEI. Written as DNA, the CDR3 is TGTGCCAGCAGTGTACACAGCACAGATACGCAGTATTTT. It yields the protein CASSVHSTDTQYF.

The rearrangement joins TRBV5-1 to TRBJ2-7, with D perhaps given as TRBD1 or TRBD2 (5 bases each). This CDR3 contains 14 residues. V was pared by 3 bases and J by 0 bases, with 10 bases between. CDR1 SGHRS and CDR2 YFSETQ come from the germline V gene. Here the CDR3 reads CASSSGRLSYEQYF. The CDR3 DNA is TGCGCCAGCAGCTCGGGACGCCTCTCCTACGAGCAGTACTTC.

This clonotype was counted many times. The chain links TRBV13 to TRBJ1-2; TRBD1 is a possible D gene (6 bases). Trimming took 5 bases from V and 2 from J, leaving 12 bases between them. Germline V gene sequence: CDR1 PRHDT, CDR2 FYEKMQ (reference sequence). CDR3 length equals 14 residues. Here the CDR3 DNA reads TGTGCCAGCAGCCTTGCAGGGACAAACTATGGCTACACCTTC. It codes for CASSLAGTNYGYTF.

This clonotype came up many times. This rearrangement joins TRBV27 to TRBJ2-7; D is perhaps TRBD2 (6 bases). The V gene's germline CDR1 is MNHEY and CDR2 SMNVEV (reference sequence). The V end was cut by 6 bases, the J end by 6 bases, with 21 bases between. CDR3 length equals 15 residues. Here the CDR3 reads CASSLTAPSGGEQYF. CDR3 DNA sequence: TGTGCCAGCAGCCTCACCGCTCCCTCCGGGGGCGAGCAGTACTTC.